Following are 3 T cell receptor beta chains from one sample sequenced in a study of T-cell memory formation after mild COVID-19. TCRdb processed the 5' RACE reads anew with MiXCR; each CDR3 protein has one entry. The data contain some 300,000 distinct CDR3 sequences, roughly 21% of them seen just once; the ten biggest clones take up roughly 20%. The sample was PBMCs or a T cell subset sorted from them (not recorded which). All receptors derive from a man aged 18 to 30 who had mild COVID-19 (a few samples of this study predate the infection). Cell type and time point are not known.

This clonotype has at least ten counts. The chain uses TRBV29-1 and TRBJ2-2; D is uncertain. The CDR3 runs to 13 residues. CDR1 SQVTM and CDR2 ANQGSEA come from the germline V gene. V gave up 3 bases and J gave up 3 bases, with 8 bases separating them. CDR3 sequence reads: CSVDKLDTGELFF. The CDR3 coding sequence is TGCAGCGTTGACAAACTCGACACCGGGGAGCTGTTTTTT.

The CDR3 sequence is CASSFGAYEQYV. CDR3 in DNA: TGTGCCAGCAGCTTTGGGGCCTACGAGCAGTACGTC. The rearrangement joins TRBV7-9 to TRBJ2-7; no definite D call. Germline V lookup: CDR1 SEHNR, CDR2 FQNEAQ (reference sequence). The CDR3 is made up of 12 amino acids. V was clipped by 3 bases and J by 2 bases, with 5 bases between them.

This clonotype has just a few counts. This sequence joins TRBV6-6 and TRBJ2-7; D gene uncertain. The CDR3 consists of 12 residues. Germline V gene sequence: CDR1 MNHNY, CDR2 SVGAGI (reference sequence). The CDR3 nucleotides read TGTGCCAGCAGTTACGGTAGTAGGGTTCTTTGGGTC. Its protein product is CASSYGSRVLWV.